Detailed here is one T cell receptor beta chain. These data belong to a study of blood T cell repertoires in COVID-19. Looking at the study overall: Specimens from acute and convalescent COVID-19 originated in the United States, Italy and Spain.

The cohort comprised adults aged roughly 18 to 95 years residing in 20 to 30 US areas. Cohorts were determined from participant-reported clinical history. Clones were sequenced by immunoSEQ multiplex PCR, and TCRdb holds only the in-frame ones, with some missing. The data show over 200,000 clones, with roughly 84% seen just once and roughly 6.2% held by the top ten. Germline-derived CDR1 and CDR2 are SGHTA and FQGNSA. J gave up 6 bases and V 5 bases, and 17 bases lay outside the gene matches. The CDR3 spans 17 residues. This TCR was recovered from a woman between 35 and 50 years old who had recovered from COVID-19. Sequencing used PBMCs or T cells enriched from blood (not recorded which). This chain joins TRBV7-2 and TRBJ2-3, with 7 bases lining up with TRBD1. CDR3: CASSKFRDSYFVDTQYF. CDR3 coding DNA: TGTGCCAGCAGCAAATTCCGGGACAGTTACTTTGTGGATACGCAGTATTTT.